The present T cell receptor beta chain was sequenced within a study of shared T cell receptors in the human thymus. Germline CDR1 reads SGHAT; CDR2 reads FQNNGV. This CDR3 spans 17 amino acids. The junction had 6 bases not matched to a gene; V was cut back by 0 bases and J by 2 bases. Sequencing used immunoSEQ multiplex PCR; TCRdb keeps in-frame clones, though not all of them. The top ten hold approximately 0.01% of the sample, which has about 660,000 clones, roughly 90% seen once. These data also featured in a second study, about human thymus T cells. Per that study: Resections were taken during corrective heart surgery, and the thymus tissue came from these.

The sequenced sample was thymocytes. This chain joins TRBV11-2 and TRBJ1-5, with 8 positions matching TRBD1. The source is a boy under two years old with a congenital heart defect. The CDR3 loop reads CASSLDLGGQGNQPQHF. The CDR3 region has the DNA TGTGCCAGCAGCTTAGATCTCGGGGGACAGGGCAATCAGCCCCAGCATTTT.